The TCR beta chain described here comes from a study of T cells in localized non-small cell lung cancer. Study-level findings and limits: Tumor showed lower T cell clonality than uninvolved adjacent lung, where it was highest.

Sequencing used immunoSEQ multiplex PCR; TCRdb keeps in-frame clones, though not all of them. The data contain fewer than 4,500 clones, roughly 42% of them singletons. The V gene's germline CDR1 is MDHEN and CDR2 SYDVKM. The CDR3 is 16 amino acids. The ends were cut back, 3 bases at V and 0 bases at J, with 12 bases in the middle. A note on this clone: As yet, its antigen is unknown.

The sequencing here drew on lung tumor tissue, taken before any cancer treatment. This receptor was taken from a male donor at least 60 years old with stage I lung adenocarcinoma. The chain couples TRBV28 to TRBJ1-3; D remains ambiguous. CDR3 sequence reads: CASSFFHKSSGNTIYF. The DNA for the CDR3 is TGTGCCAGCAGTTTCTTTCACAAGAGCTCTGGAAACACCATATATTTT. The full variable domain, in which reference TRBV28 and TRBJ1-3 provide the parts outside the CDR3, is DVKVTQSSRYLVKRTGEKVFLECVQDMDHENMFWYRQDPGLGLRLIYFSYDVKMKEKGDIPEGYSVSREKKERFSLILESASTNQTSMYLCASSFFHKSSGNTIYFGEGSWLTVV.